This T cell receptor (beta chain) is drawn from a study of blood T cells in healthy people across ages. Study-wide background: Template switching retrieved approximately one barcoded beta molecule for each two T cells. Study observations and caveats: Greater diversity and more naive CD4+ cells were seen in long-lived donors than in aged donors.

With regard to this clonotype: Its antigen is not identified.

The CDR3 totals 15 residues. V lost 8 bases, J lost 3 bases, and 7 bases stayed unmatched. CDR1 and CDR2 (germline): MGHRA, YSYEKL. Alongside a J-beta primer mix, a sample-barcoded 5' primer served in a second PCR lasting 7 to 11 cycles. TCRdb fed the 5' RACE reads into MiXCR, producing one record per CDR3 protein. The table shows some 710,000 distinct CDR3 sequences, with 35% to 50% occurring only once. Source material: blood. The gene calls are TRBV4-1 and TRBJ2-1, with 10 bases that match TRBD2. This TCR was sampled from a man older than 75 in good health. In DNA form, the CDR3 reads TGCGCCAGCGGATTAGCGGGGGGAGACTACAATGAGCAGTTCTTC. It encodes CASGLAGGDYNEQFF.